Each of the 11 T cell receptor beta chains below was sequenced from the same sample in a study of blood T cell repertoires in COVID-19. The data were produced by immunoSEQ multiplex PCR, yet TCRdb's version contains in-frame clones alone and is incomplete. The sample holds 300,000 to 450,000 clones; 80% to 90% are singletons and the top ten take around 3%. The specimen sequenced was peripheral blood. The receptors stem from a woman between 25 and 40 years old with COVID-19, enrolled during active disease.

The chain links TRBV7-8 to TRBJ2-3; TRBD2 matches 7 bases. V shed 7 bases, J shed 3 bases, and the junction held 4 bases outside the gene matches. Germline V gene sequence: CDR1 SGHVS, CDR2 FQNEAQ. This CDR3 has 13 residues. CDR3 loop: CASIQGGTDTQYF. In DNA, the CDR3 is TGTGCCAGCATCCAGGGAGGGACAGATACGCAGTATTTT.

The chain uses TRBV19 and TRBJ2-5, with TRBD2 identical over 9 bases. The CDR3 runs to 13 residues. V lost 5 bases and J lost 3; bases outside the gene matches: 1. The V gene's germline CDR1 is LNHDA and CDR2 SQIVND (reference sequence). CDR3 amino acids: CASSASGEETQYF. CDR3 nucleotide sequence: TGTGCCAGTAGTGCTAGCGGGGAAGAGACCCAGTACTTC. Full variable domain (missing parts from reference TRBV19 and TRBJ2-5): DGGITQSPKYLFRKEGQNVTLSCEQNLNHDAMYWYRQDPGQGLRLIYYSQIVNDFQKGDIAEGYSVSREKKESFPLTVTSAQKNPTAFYLCASSASGEETQYFGPGTRLLVL.

This chain connects TRBV28 to TRBJ2-1; the D gene is possibly TRBD1 (6 bases). Trimming stripped 7 bases from V and 10 bases from J, with 14 bases between. Per germline, CDR1 MDHEN and CDR2 SYDVKM. This CDR3 region has 12 residues. This CDR3 is CASNVQGGEQFF. As DNA, the CDR3 is TGTGCCAGCAATGTACAGGGTGGGGAGCAGTTCTTC.

The genes are TRBV5-1 and TRBJ2-1; 14 bases map to TRBD2. The CDR3 extends over 17 amino acids. Germline trimming cut 2 bases from V and 6 bases from J; bases unmatched to any gene: 7. CDR1 SGHRS and CDR2 YFSETQ come from the germline V gene. The CDR3 nucleotides are TGCGCCAGCAGCTTAGCCGGGACTAGCGGGGGAGTCAATGAGCAGTTCTTC. Its translation: CASSLAGTSGGVNEQFF.

This clone was detected only once. The V gene is TRBV12-5, the J gene TRBJ2-3; 13 bases align to TRBD2. CDR3 length: 18 amino acids. CDR1 LGHNT and CDR2 FRNRAP come from the germline V gene. The V gene end was trimmed by 5 bases and the J gene end by 2 bases; junction bases not matched to a gene: 10. The CDR3 bases are TGTGCTAGTGGTGCGGGACTAGCGGGAACCCTTTTCACAGATACGCAGTATTTT. It yields the protein CASGAGLAGTLFTDTQYF.

This rearrangement joins TRBV7-2 to TRBJ1-6; the D gene is possibly TRBD1 (5 bases). CDR3 length: 16 amino acids. Germline V lookup: CDR1 SGHTA, CDR2 FQGNSA. V was trimmed by 5 bases and J by 0 bases, leaving 11 bases between them. This CDR3 is CASSQWGGSYNSPLHF. The CDR3 coding sequence is TGTGCCAGCAGCCAGTGGGGGGGCTCCTATAATTCACCCCTCCACTTT.

CDR3: CASGGSEQFF. CDR3 DNA: TGTGCCAGCGGCGGGAGTGAGCAGTTCTTC. The rearrangement joins TRBV7-9 to TRBJ2-1, with 7 bases identical to TRBD2. Germline trimming cut 8 bases from V and 9 bases from J; bases unmatched to any gene: 1. This CDR3 spans 10 amino acids. Germline V gives CDR1 SEHNR, CDR2 FQNEAQ (reference sequence).

The genes are TRBV5-5 and TRBJ1-4; D is uncertain. The CDR3 spans 15 residues. CDR1 is SGHKS and CDR2 is YYEKEE in the germline V gene (reference sequence). The V end lost 1 base, the J end lost 0 bases, and 7 bases lay between the germline ends. DNA of the CDR3: TGTGCCAGCAGCTTGTTCCAGACAACTAATGAAAAACTGTTTTTT. Residues: CASSLFQTTNEKLFF. The full variable domain, with the rest looked up from reference TRBV5-5 and TRBJ1-4, is DAGVTQSPTHLIKTRGQQVTLRCSPISGHKSVSWYQQVLGQGPQFIFQYYEKEERGRGNFPDRFSARQFPNYSSELNVNALLLGDSALYLCASSLFQTTNEKLFFGSGTQLSVL.

The chain joins TRBV6-5 to TRBJ1-6; no clear D gene. The CDR3 contains 13 residues. Germline assignment: CDR1 MNHEY and CDR2 SVGAGI. Trimming removed 11 bases at V and 5 bases at J, with 13 bases between. The CDR3 sequence is CASQGADNSPLHF. CDR3 nucleotide sequence: TGTGCCTCTCAAGGAGCGGATAATTCACCCCTCCACTTT.

The chain carries TRBV4-3 and TRBJ2-3, with 8 bases lining up with TRBD2. The CDR3 loop spans 16 amino acids. The J segment lost 4 bases and the V segment lost 0 bases, leaving 6 bases of the junction unmatched. Germline CDR1 reads LGHNA; CDR2 reads YSLEER. In DNA, the CDR3 is TGCGCCAGCAGCCAAGAGAGGCGGGAGGCAGCAGATACGCAGTATTTT. Translation gives CASSQERREAADTQYF.

The chain has TRBV4-1 and TRBJ1-4; D is unclear. The CDR3 extends over 14 amino acids. Germline V CDR1 and CDR2: MGHRA, YSYEKL. The ends were cut back, 4 bases at V and 4 bases at J, with 10 bases in the middle. CDR3 DNA sequence: TGCGCCAGCAGCCCTGGAGGGCATAATGAAAAACTGTTTTTT. Amino acid sequence: CASSPGGHNEKLFF.